Listed below are T cell receptor beta chains from one sample, sequenced in a study of cytomegalovirus exposure and HLA in healthy donors. The assay was immunoSEQ multiplex PCR, and TCRdb's table has in-frame clones only and misses some. The data contain about 220,000 clones, 60% to 80% of them singletons. The sample consisted of PBMCs. These receptors all stem from a male donor in good health and CMV-seronegative. The CDR3 runs from the conserved cysteine through the conserved F or W. A D gene is named only where the DNA matches it firmly. Size is stated for part of the rows, as once, few or many counts, or as a class when the clone is expanded.

>TRBD1|NA|TRBV30|TRBJ2-7
CAWDRGYDEQYF
TGTGCCTGGGACAGGGGGTATGACGAGCAGTACTTC
>NA|NA|TRBV30|TRBJ2-7
CAWSREPRGEQYF
TGTGCCTGGAGTAGAGAGCCAAGGGGCGAGCAGTACTTC
>TRBD1|NA|TRBV28|TRBJ1-6
CASSFQGASNSPLHF
TGTGCCAGCAGTTTTCAGGGGGCGAGTAATTCACCCCTCCACTTT
>TRBD1|NA|TRBV2|TRBJ2-7
CASRLTGGSYEQYF
TGTGCCAGCAGGTTGACAGGGGGCTCCTACGAGCAGTACTTC
>NA|few|TRBV2|TRBJ1-2
CASTREAGGYTF
TGTGCCAGCACTAGGGAGGCAGGAGGCTACACCTTC
>NA|NA|TRBV2|TRBJ1-3
CASSPGGTGNTIYF
TGTGCCAGCAGTCCGGGGGGAACTGGAAACACCATATATTTT
>TRBD1|NA|TRBV9|TRBJ1-4
CASSKRTGPATNEKLFF
TGTGCCAGCAGCAAACGGACAGGCCCTGCAACTAATGAAAAACTGTTTTTT
>NA|NA|TRBV27|TRBJ2-1
CASSFGRLNSYNEQFF
TGTGCCAGCAGTTTCGGCCGACTGAATTCCTACAATGAGCAGTTCTTC
>TRBD1|NA|TRBV28|TRBJ1-2
CASSLLGGDYGYTF
TGTGCCAGCAGTTTATTAGGGGGCGACTATGGCTACACCTTC
>TRBD1|NA|TRBV6-6|TRBJ1-1
CASSYEQGAGGTEAFF
TGTGCCAGCAGTTACGAACAGGGGGCTGGGGGCACTGAAGCTTTCTTT
>NA|NA|TRBV12-5|TRBJ1-5
CASGLVSWPQHF
TGTGCTAGTGGTTTGGTTAGCTGGCCCCAGCATTTT
>TRBD1|NA|TRBV7-9|TRBJ2-7
CASSSQGQLRHEQYF
TGTGCCAGCAGCTCCCAGGGACAGCTACGACACGAGCAGTACTTC
>TRBD2|once|TRBV7-9|TRBJ2-7
CASSSGTSVYEQYF
TGTGCCAGCAGCTCCGGGACTAGCGTCTACGAGCAGTACTTC
>TRBD2|NA|TRBV6-4|TRBJ2-3
CASRREGSYTDTQYF
TGTGCCAGCCGCCGGGAGGGCTCCTACACAGATACGCAGTATTTT
>TRBD2|once|TRBV12-5|TRBJ2-5
CASALAGGPETQYF
TGTGCTAGTGCCCTAGCGGGGGGGCCAGAGACCCAGTACTTC
>NA|NA|TRBV19|TRBJ2-1
CASSIATPGTEQFF
TGTGCCAGTAGTATAGCTACCCCAGGTACTGAGCAGTTCTTC
>TRBD2|NA|TRBV6-4|TRBJ2-5
CASSDPGTSGRGAEYQETQYF
TGTGCCAGCAGTGACCCCGGGACTAGCGGGAGGGGTGCTGAGTACCAAGAGACCCAGTACTTC
>TRBD2|NA|TRBV30|TRBJ2-1
CAWSAGGDEQFF
TGTGCCTGGTCAGCGGGGGGGGATGAGCAGTTCTTC
>TRBD1|NA|TRBV10-1|TRBJ1-1
CASSDSGGTEAFF
TGCGCCAGCAGTGATTCAGGGGGCACTGAAGCTTTCTTT
>TRBD2|NA|TRBV5-4|TRBJ2-3
CASSDPSGGGTDTQYF
TGTGCCAGCAGCGATCCTAGCGGGGGGGGCACAGATACGCAGTATTTT
>TRBD1|few|TRBV19|TRBJ2-1
CASSLQGEGEQFF
TGTGCCAGTAGTTTACAGGGGGAAGGTGAGCAGTTCTTC
>NA|NA|TRBV28|TRBJ2-7
CASSLQSAYEQYF
TGTGCCAGCAGTTTACAGAGCGCCTACGAGCAGTACTTC
>TRBD1|NA|TRBV6-5|TRBJ1-6
CASSSGQGSSPLHF
TGTGCCAGCAGTTCGGGACAGGGTAGTTCACCCCTCCACTTT
>TRBD1|NA|TRBV6-5|TRBJ1-1
CASSHRGTEAFF
TGTGCCAGCAGTCACAGGGGGACTGAAGCTTTCTTT